This T cell receptor (beta chain) was retrieved from a study of cytomegalovirus exposure and HLA in healthy donors. Study-wide results and caveats: Subsequent analysis of the approximately 110 validation repertoires found a tendency for first-cohort TCR clusters to co-occur. Researchers catalogued 160 or so TCR beta chains as cytomegalovirus-associated. Most TCR sequences were uncommon, yet certain public TCRs appeared in many donors.

The CDR3 consists of 13 residues. Germline V gene data show CDR1 as MNHEY and CDR2 as SVGAGI. V lost 10 bases and J lost 6, with 13 bases in between. With regard to this clone: What it recognizes is unknown.

Only in-frame clones appear in the TCRdb table, and some are missing; sequencing was by immunoSEQ multiplex PCR. Altogether 60,000 to 65,000 clones are present, roughly 95% being singletons, with the ten largest covering 5.8%. The J gene is TRBJ1-6, the V gene TRBV6-5; a possible D gene is TRBD1 (6 bases). The sample was PBMCs. This receptor was identified in a woman aged 18-29 years in good health and CMV-seropositive. The CDR3 region is CATLRGRNSPLHF. CDR3 DNA: TGTGCCACCCTCAGGGGTCGTAATTCACCCCTCCACTTT.